This T cell receptor (beta chain) was documented in a study of Graves' ophthalmopathy and Graves' hyperthyroidism. CDR3 size: 14 residues. CDR1 SGHTA and CDR2 FQGTGA come from the germline V gene. V dropped 3 bases and J dropped 4 bases, with 12 bases sitting between them. Study-wide findings and caveats: The model achieved over 60% sensitivity and roughly 72% specificity for ophthalmopathy progression.

This clonotype was picked up a small number of times. Its cognate antigen is unknown. Amplification targeted the TCR beta CDR3 regions, with RNA transcripts as the source material. Investigators did first-round RT-PCR with HTBI primers, then second-round multiplex PCR. TCRdb called the multiplex PCR reads again in MiXCR, with one record for every CDR3 protein. The sample lists about 180,000 distinct CDR3 sequences; less than 45% were seen once. Ophthalmopathy cases showed moderate-to-severe activity, scoring CAS ≥3 and NOSPECS ≥4, with duration under 3 months. The V call is TRBV7-3, the J call TRBJ1-1; maybe TRBD1 (5 bases). This receptor was identified in a woman between 35 and 50 years old with Graves' ophthalmopathy. The sequencing input was peripheral blood. For the CDR3, the DNA is TGTGCCAGCAGCTTGGGACCGGGGGGCACTGAAGCTTTCTTT. It yields the protein CASSLGPGGTEAFF. The whole variable domain, filled in from reference TRBV7-3 and TRBJ1-1, reads GAGVSQTPSNKVTEKGKYVELRCDPISGHTALYWYRQSLGQGPEFLIYFQGTGAADDSGLPNDRFFAVRPEGSVSTLKIQRTERGDSAVYLCASSLGPGGTEAFFGQGTRLTVV.